Below, 8 T cell receptor beta chains from the same sample are listed, as sequenced in a study of blood T cells in healthy people across ages. A second 7 to 11 cycle PCR used barcoded and J-beta primers. TCRdb called the 5' RACE reads again in MiXCR, with one record for every CDR3 protein. The table records hundreds of thousands of distinct CDR3 sequences, 55% to 70% of them present only once. The sample taken for sequencing was blood. These receptors came from a man aged 30-40 years in good health.

The rearrangement joins TRBV20-1 to TRBJ2-5; the D gene is possibly TRBD2 (6 bases). Germline V gene sequence: CDR1 DFQATT, CDR2 SNEGSKA (reference sequence). The CDR3 sequence is 15 residues long. Trimming removed 0 bases from V and 4 bases from J, with 15 bases in between. CDR3 amino acids: CSARDPGRGTETQYF. CDR3 sequence (DNA): TGCAGTGCTAGAGATCCCGGGAGAGGGACAGAGACCCAGTACTTC.

The chain links TRBV25-1 to TRBJ2-7, with a weak D call TRBD1 (6 bases). The V gene lost 1 base and the J gene lost 3 bases, with 7 bases spanning the gap. The CDR3 totals 13 residues. Germline lookup yields CDR1 MGHDK and CDR2 SYGVNS. The CDR3, as DNA: TGTGCCAGCAGTGAATGGGGACACTACGAGCAGTACTTC. It is translated as CASSEWGHYEQYF.

V is TRBV2 and J is TRBJ1-1; D ambiguous. Germline assignment: CDR1 SNHLY and CDR2 FYNNEI. V shed 10 bases and J shed 7 bases, with 13 bases lying between them. The CDR3 consists of 11 residues. The CDR3 spells CATWTVGEAFF. CDR3 DNA: TGTGCCACCTGGACCGTCGGTGAAGCTTTCTTT.

This chain links TRBV29-1 with TRBJ2-7, with a possible D match to TRBD2 (7 bases). The germline gives CDR1 SQVTM, CDR2 ANQGSEA. V shed 7 bases and J shed 3 bases, with 19 bases lying between them. The CDR3 is 14 amino acids. CDR3 DNA: TGCAGCGCCGCCGCGGGGGCGGGTGACTACGAGCAGTACTTC. It encodes CSAAAGAGDYEQYF.

This clonotype has just one count. One end of the junction fails to match germline, which may point to a read error. The chain couples TRBV6-5 to TRBJ2-4; the match to TRBD2 covers 10 bases. Germline V gene sequence: CDR1 MNHEY, CDR2 SVGAGI. The CDR3 runs to 14 residues. CDR3: CASSHRTSGHIEYF. The CDR3 nucleotides read TGTGCCAGCAGCCACAGGACTAGCGGACACATTGAGTACTTC.

The chain has TRBV6-2 or TRBV6-3 and TRBJ2-3; the D is unclear. The CDR3 length is 14 residues. Germline lookup yields CDR1 MNHEY and CDR2 SVGEGT. Trimming left V 3 bases short and J 2 bases short, with 9 bases between. CDR3 sequence: CASSYQQNTDTQYF. The CDR3 DNA sequence: TGTGCCAGCAGTTATCAGCAAAACACAGATACGCAGTATTTT.

V is TRBV7-9 and J is TRBJ2-1, with no clear D. The V gene's germline CDR1 is SEHNR and CDR2 FQNEAQ (reference sequence). V gave up 9 bases and J gave up 1 base, with 16 bases separating them. The CDR3 contains 15 residues. The CDR3 DNA is TGTGCCAGTAGTCGATTCGGAGCGTCCTACAATGAGCAGTTCTTC. Translating it yields CASSRFGASYNEQFF.

The chain is built from TRBV7-3 and TRBJ2-3; perhaps TRBD1 as D (6 bases). Germline CDR1 is SGHTA and CDR2 is FQGTGA. The CDR3 has 16 residues. The V gene lost 4 bases and the J gene lost 2 bases, with 16 bases spanning the gap. The CDR3 loop reads CASSSYRARATDTQYF. The CDR3 DNA is TGTGCCAGCAGCTCTTACAGGGCCCGAGCCACAGATACGCAGTATTTT.